Each of the 29 T cell receptor beta chains below was sequenced from the same sample in a study of identical twins (dated by TCRdb to 2015 to 2016). Libraries came from 5' RACE. The sequencer was an Illumina HiSeq 2000. Using fastp at Q25 and MiXCR, TCRdb reprocessed the public reads and kept productive beta chains. Identical CDR3 protein sequences are pooled into one entry, listed with their most common genes and DNA. The sample includes around 18,000 distinct CDR3 sequences, with nearly 70% observed a single time. In total, the top ten clones hold 5.9% of the sample. The material sequenced was memory (CD45RO+) T cells sorted from blood. What this sample's cell subset or site label stands for: CD45RO+ enriched T cells. Receptors originate from a woman aged 18-29 years in good health. This table probably holds off-target reads from a library built for another chain.

The chain joins TRBV6-2 or TRBV6-3 to TRBJ2-7; D is undetermined. The germline CDR1 and CDR2 sequences are MNHEY and SVGEGT. V gave up 7 bases and J gave up 4 bases, with 8 bases separating them. This CDR3 region has 11 residues. The CDR3 is CASTSSYEQYF. Written as DNA, the CDR3 is TGTGCCAGCACCAGTAGTTACGAGCAGTACTTC.

This clonotype was picked up a small number of times. This chain connects TRBV13 to TRBJ2-7, with 8 bases that match TRBD2. CDR3 size: 16 residues. The V and J ends lost 0 bases and 3 bases, in that order; junction bases with no gene match: 7. Germline CDR1 reads PRHDT; CDR2 reads FYEKMQ (reference sequence). The CDR3 nucleotides are TGTGCCAGCAGCTTAGGAGTAGGGAGCGGGAGCTACGAGCAGTACTTC. Its protein product is CASSLGVGSGSYEQYF. Full variable domain (rest looked up from reference TRBV13 and TRBJ2-7): AAGVIQSPRHLIKEKRETATLKCYPIPRHDTVYWYQQGPGQDPQFLISFYEKMQSDKGSIPDRFSAQQFSDYHSELNMSSLELGDSALYFCASSLGVGSGSYEQYFGPGTRLTVT.

This clonotype was seen a few times. A junction end diverges from the germline sequence, so it may reflect a read error. The chain uses TRBV11-3 and TRBJ2-1; TRBD1 might be the D (6 bases). In germline, CDR1 is SGHNT, CDR2 YENEEA. The length of the CDR3 is 15 residues. The chain's CDR3 is CASSLGTDHYTEQFF. The DNA of the CDR3 is TGTGCCAGCAGCTTAGGGACAGATCATTACACTGAGCAGTTCTTC.

This sequence joins TRBV2 and TRBJ2-7; D not certain. The V end was cut by 6 bases, the J end by 2 bases, with 8 bases between. The CDR3 contains 12 residues. CDR1 and CDR2 (germline): SNHLY, FYNNEI. DNA for the CDR3: TGTGCCAGCAGAACAGAGACCTACGAGCAGTACTTC. This encodes CASRTETYEQYF.

This chain connects TRBV5-1 to TRBJ2-5; D is ambiguous. The V gene's germline CDR1 is SGHRS and CDR2 YFSETQ. The V and J ends lost 1 base and 3 bases respectively, with 7 bases between them. CDR3 size: 13 residues. For the CDR3, the DNA is TGCGCCAGCAGCTTGCACAGTAAAGAGACCCAGTACTTC. It specifies CASSLHSKETQYF.

This sequence joins TRBV29-1 and TRBJ2-3, with TRBD1 matching over 9 bases. The length of the CDR3 is 13 residues. Germline values: CDR1 SQVTM, CDR2 ANQGSEA. Losses at the gene ends were 6 bases for V and 2 bases for J; bases not matched to a gene: 3. The CDR3 is CSVGQGITDTQYF. CDR3 sequence (DNA): TGCAGCGTCGGACAGGGGATCACAGATACGCAGTATTTT.

The rearrangement uses TRBV7-6 and TRBJ2-5, with D possibly called TRBD1 or TRBD2 (6 bases each). This CDR3 is built from 14 residues. V was pared by 6 bases and J by 1 base, with 12 bases between. Looked up from germline, CDR1 is SGHVS and CDR2 is FNYEAQ. The CDR3 here is CASRQGGSQETQYF. The CDR3, as DNA: TGTGCCAGCAGACAGGGAGGTTCCCAAGAGACCCAGTACTTC.

The gene calls are TRBV20-1 and TRBJ2-5, with 11 positions matching TRBD2. Germline V gene lookup returns CDR1 DFQATT and CDR2 SNEGSKA (reference sequence). Germline trimming cut 3 bases from V and 1 base from J; bases unmatched to any gene: 4. The CDR3 is made up of 15 amino acids. The CDR3: CSASSTSGAQETQYF. The CDR3 DNA reads TGCAGTGCTAGTTCGACTAGCGGGGCCCAAGAGACCCAGTACTTC.

The count of this clonotype is one. The chain is built from TRBV5-4 and TRBJ2-1, with TRBD2 matching 7 bases. CDR3 length: 17 amino acids. Germline lookup yields CDR1 SGHNT and CDR2 YYREEE (reference sequence). Trimming at V came to 4 bases and at J to 2 bases, leaving 12 bases not matched to a gene. CDR3 sequence: CASSLISRETTYNEQFF. The CDR3 DNA reads TGTGCCAGCAGCCTAATCTCGCGGGAGACAACCTACAATGAGCAGTTCTTC.

The chain uses TRBV12-3 or TRBV12-4 and TRBJ2-3; TRBD1 agrees at 8 bases. The trim removed 3 bases at V and 4 bases at J, leaving 3 bases unmatched. The CDR3 consists of 14 residues. This CDR3 reads CASSFNRGADTQYF. DNA for the CDR3: TGTGCCAGCAGTTTCAACAGGGGGGCAGATACGCAGTATTTT.

This clonotype was seen more than once but under ten times. V is TRBV20-1 and J is TRBJ2-3, with 7 bases lining up with TRBD2. Per germline, CDR1 DFQATT and CDR2 SNEGSKA (reference sequence). V was clipped by 5 bases and J by 6 bases; unmatched bases: 14. The CDR3 has 15 amino acids. The CDR3 DNA is TGCAGTGCTTCCTCCTGGGGGGGGGTCCAGGATACGCAGTATTTT. The encoded protein is CSASSWGGVQDTQYF.

CDR3 in DNA: TGTGCCAGCAGCCAATTAGGTCGGCAGGGGTATGGCTACACCTTC. Translation: CASSQLGRQGYGYTF. The chain carries TRBV3-1 and TRBJ1-2; maybe TRBD1 (6 bases). Trimming took off 2 bases at V and 5 bases at J, with 15 bases between the two ends. The CDR3 sequence is 15 residues long. Per the germline V gene, CDR1 is LGHDT and CDR2 is YNNKEL (reference sequence).

The chain couples TRBV2 to TRBJ2-6; D uncertain. Germline values: CDR1 SNHLY, CDR2 FYNNEI. Trimming removed 5 bases from V and 2 bases from J, with 7 bases in between. The CDR3 covers 14 residues. The CDR3 nucleotides read TGTGCCAGCAGTTTAAGGGCTGGGGCCAACGTCCTGACTTTC. It codes for CASSLRAGANVLTF.

This clonotype was counted a few times. This chain joins TRBV20-1 and TRBJ2-1; tentative D call: TRBD2 (5 bases). CDR3 size: 15 residues. CDR1 and CDR2 from the germline V gene are DFQATT and SNEGSKA (reference sequence). The V end lost 3 bases, the J end lost 4 bases, and 16 bases lay between the germline ends. The CDR3 is CSARVMGRPYNEQFF. CDR3 in DNA: TGCAGTGCTAGGGTTATGGGGAGACCGTACAATGAGCAGTTCTTC.

V is TRBV29-1 and J is TRBJ2-1; 11 bases map to TRBD2. The CDR3 extends over 13 amino acids. The germline CDR1 and CDR2 sequences are SQVTM and ANQGSEA. The trim removed 7 bases at V and 2 bases at J, leaving 1 base unmatched. Written as DNA, the CDR3 is TGCAGCGGGGGACTAGCGGCCTACAATGAGCAGTTCTTC. Residues: CSGGLAAYNEQFF.

The V gene is TRBV6-2 or TRBV6-3, the J gene TRBJ2-6; the D call may be TRBD1 or TRBD2 (5 bases each). The CDR3 runs 17 residues. Trimming removed 6 bases from V and 2 bases from J, with 17 bases in between. The germline V gene encodes CDR1 MNHEY and CDR2 SVGEGT. CDR3 in amino acids: CASSPRGTTPGANVLTF. In DNA, the CDR3 is TGTGCCAGCAGCCCCCGGGGCACCACCCCTGGGGCCAACGTCCTGACTTTC.

The chain is built from TRBV6-2 or TRBV6-3 and TRBJ2-1; D gene unclear. V lost 2 bases and J 1 base, leaving 6 bases between the germline ends. The V gene's germline CDR1 is MNHEY and CDR2 SVGEGT. This CDR3 is 14 amino acids long. The CDR3 DNA reads as TGTGCCAGCAGTTACCGGCAGTCCTACAATGAGCAGTTCTTC. Its protein product is CASSYRQSYNEQFF.

This chain links TRBV11-3 with TRBJ2-1; TRBD2 matches 12 bases. There are 15 residues in the CDR3. CDR1 and CDR2 from the germline V gene are SGHNT and YENEEA. V shed 1 base, J shed 6 bases, and the junction held 1 base outside the gene matches. CDR3 sequence reads: CASSLGLAGANEQFF. The DNA of the CDR3 is TGTGCCAGCAGCTTAGGACTAGCGGGAGCCAATGAGCAGTTCTTC.

This rearrangement joins TRBV5-4 to TRBJ2-3; D not resolved. CDR3 length: 11 residues. Germline V gene sequence: CDR1 SGHNT, CDR2 YYREEE (reference sequence). V gave up 6 bases and J gave up 6 bases, with 8 bases separating them. The CDR3 DNA sequence: TGTGCCAGCACCTCGTGGGATACGCAGTATTTT. Amino acid sequence: CASTSWDTQYF.

The rearrangement uses TRBV5-3 and TRBJ2-7, with D unclear. TRBV5-3 belongs to the ORF category, with a function that is uncertain. The CDR3 is made up of 11 amino acids. Trimming stripped 7 bases from V and 1 base from J, with 6 bases between. Here the CDR3 reads CARYGSYEQYF. The CDR3 DNA follows: TGTGCCAGATACGGGTCCTACGAGCAGTACTTC.

In this sample, this clonotype turned up once. V and J are TRBV4-1 and TRBJ2-3; D possibly corresponds to TRBD1 (6 bases). Germline-derived CDR1 and CDR2 are MGHRA and YSYEKL. This CDR3 comprises 15 residues. V was shortened by 3 bases and J by 4 bases, with 14 bases between the two germline ends. The chain's CDR3 is CASSQTGLGADTQYF. CDR3 DNA sequence: TGCGCCAGCAGCCAGACAGGCTTAGGCGCAGATACGCAGTATTTT.

The rearrangement joins TRBV27 to TRBJ2-2; TRBD2 aligns across 12 bases. This CDR3 has 17 residues. V gave up 5 bases and J gave up 4 bases; unmatched junction bases: 8. The V gene's germline CDR1 is MNHEY and CDR2 SMNVEV (reference sequence). Here the CDR3 DNA reads TGTGCCAGCAGTCTCCGGACTAGCGGGATATCCACCGGGGAGCTGTTTTTT. It codes for CASSLRTSGISTGELFF.

V gene TRBV10-3 combines with J gene TRBJ2-1, with 9 bases that match TRBD1. V was clipped by 4 bases and J by 9 bases; unmatched bases: 4. There are 13 residues in the CDR3. Germline lookup yields CDR1 ENHRY and CDR2 SYGVKD. The DNA of the CDR3 is TGTGCCATCAGTGGGACAGGGGCGGGTGAGCAGTTCTTC. It encodes CAISGTGAGEQFF.

This clonotype came up once. The rearrangement links TRBV20-1 to TRBJ2-1; no clear D. The CDR3 sequence is 15 residues long. The germline V gene encodes CDR1 DFQATT and CDR2 SNEGSKA (reference sequence). V was pared by 3 bases and J by 4 bases, with 16 bases between. The CDR3 protein is CSASNAASRYNEQFF. The CDR3 DNA reads TGCAGTGCTAGCAACGCAGCAAGTCGTTACAATGAGCAGTTCTTC.

The chain is built from TRBV7-6 and TRBJ2-2; D gene uncertain. Germline V gives CDR1 SGHVS, CDR2 FNYEAQ. Trimming cost V 5 bases and J 4 bases, with 8 bases left between them. This CDR3 has 13 residues. CDR3 in amino acids: CASSITPTGELFF. The CDR3 DNA sequence: TGTGCCAGCAGCATAACCCCCACCGGGGAGCTGTTTTTT.

V gene TRBV18 combines with J gene TRBJ2-3; D gene uncertain. This CDR3 spans 14 amino acids. V lost 3 bases, J lost 0 bases, and 7 bases lay in between. Germline V CDR1 and CDR2: KGHSH, LQKENI. In DNA, the CDR3 is TGTGCCAGCTCACCGACATCTAGCACAGATACGCAGTATTTT. Translated: CASSPTSSTDTQYF.

The J gene is TRBJ1-2, the V gene TRBV6-5, with D unresolved. CDR1 and CDR2 from the germline V gene are MNHEY and SVGAGI. The CDR3 totals 11 residues. The V end lost 8 bases, the J end lost 2 bases, and 6 bases lay between the germline ends. Here the CDR3 DNA reads TGTGCCAGCGGTCGGAACTATGGCTACACCTTC. It translates to CASGRNYGYTF.

The rearrangement joins TRBV18 to TRBJ2-2; D unclear. Trimming took off 3 bases at V and 5 bases at J, with 13 bases between the two ends. Germline V gene data show CDR1 as KGHSH and CDR2 as LQKENI. The CDR3 runs 15 residues. Here the CDR3 DNA reads TGTGCCAGCTCACCGCGCCAGGTCCTTACCGGGGAGCTGTTTTTT. It is translated as CASSPRQVLTGELFF.

In this sample, this clonotype turned up a few times. The rearrangement joins TRBV2 to TRBJ2-7; no definite D call. Between the trimmed V and J ends, which lost 3 bases and 3 bases, there was a span of 12 bases. The length of the CDR3 is 14 residues. CDR1 SNHLY and CDR2 FYNNEI come from the germline V gene. CDR3 in DNA: TGTGCCAGCAGTGACAAGGGTTTTGTCTACGAGCAGTACTTC. Protein sequence: CASSDKGFVYEQYF.